This TCR beta chain was captured in a study of blood T cell repertoires in COVID-19. Measured with immunoSEQ multiplex PCR; TCRdb has only the in-frame clones, and not every one. The table has about 120,000 clones, more than 75% seen once; the top ten hold 6.5% to 9%. This CDR3 is 16 amino acids long. Germline V gene data show CDR1 as MNHEY and CDR2 as SMNVEV (reference sequence). After removal of 8 bases from V and 3 bases from J, the junction contained 11 bases not matched to a gene. The source is a man aged 50-59 years with acute or convalescent COVID-19. Material for sequencing was peripheral blood. V usage is TRBV27 and J usage is TRBJ2-3, with 10 bases identical to TRBD1. CDR3 sequence: CASGTMGTGDTDTQYF. CDR3 DNA: TGTGCCAGCGGGACAATGGGGACAGGGGATACAGATACGCAGTATTTT.